The present entry profiles one T cell receptor (beta chain) with its context. This entry belongs to a study of blood T cell repertoires in COVID-19. Assay: immunoSEQ multiplex PCR; the TCRdb copy retains only in-frame clones and omits some. This table has just under 250,000 clones, approximately 83% appearing once. CDR3 length equals 15 residues. Germline lookup yields CDR1 LNHNV and CDR2 YYDKDF (reference sequence). V lost 5 bases and J lost 4; bases outside the gene matches: 7. The sequence came from a woman under 40 who had recovered from COVID-19. The chain links TRBV15 to TRBJ1-3, with 8 positions matching TRBD1. The material sequenced was peripheral blood. CDR3 region: CATSGDRNHGNTIYF. The CDR3 nucleotides read TGTGCCACCAGCGGGGACAGGAACCACGGAAACACCATATATTTT. Full variable domain (missing parts from reference TRBV15 and TRBJ1-3): DAMVIQNPRYQVTQFGKPVTLSCSQTLNHNVMYWYQQKSSQAPKLLFHYYDKDFNNEADTPDNFQSRRPNTSFCFLDIRSPGLGDTAMYLCATSGDRNHGNTIYFGEGSWLTVV.